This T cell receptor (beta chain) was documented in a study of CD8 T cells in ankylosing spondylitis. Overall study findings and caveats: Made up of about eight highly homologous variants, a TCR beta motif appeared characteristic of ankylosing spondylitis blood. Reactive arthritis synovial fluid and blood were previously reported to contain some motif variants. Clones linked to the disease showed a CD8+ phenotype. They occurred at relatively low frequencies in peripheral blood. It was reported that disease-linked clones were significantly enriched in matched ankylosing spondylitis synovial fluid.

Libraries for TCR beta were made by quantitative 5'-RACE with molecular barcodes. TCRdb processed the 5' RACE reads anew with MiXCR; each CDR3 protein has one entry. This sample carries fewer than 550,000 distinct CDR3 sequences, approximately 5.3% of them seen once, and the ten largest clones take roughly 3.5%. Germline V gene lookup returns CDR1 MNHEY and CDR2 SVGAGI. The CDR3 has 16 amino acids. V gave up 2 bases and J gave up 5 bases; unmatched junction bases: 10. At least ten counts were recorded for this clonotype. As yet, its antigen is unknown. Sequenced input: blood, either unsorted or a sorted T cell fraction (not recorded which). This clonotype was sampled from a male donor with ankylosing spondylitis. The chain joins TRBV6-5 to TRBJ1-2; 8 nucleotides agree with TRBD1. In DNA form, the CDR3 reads TGTGCCAGCAGTTACACCTGGGACAGGCAGAAGTATGGCTACACCTTC. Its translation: CASSYTWDRQKYGYTF.